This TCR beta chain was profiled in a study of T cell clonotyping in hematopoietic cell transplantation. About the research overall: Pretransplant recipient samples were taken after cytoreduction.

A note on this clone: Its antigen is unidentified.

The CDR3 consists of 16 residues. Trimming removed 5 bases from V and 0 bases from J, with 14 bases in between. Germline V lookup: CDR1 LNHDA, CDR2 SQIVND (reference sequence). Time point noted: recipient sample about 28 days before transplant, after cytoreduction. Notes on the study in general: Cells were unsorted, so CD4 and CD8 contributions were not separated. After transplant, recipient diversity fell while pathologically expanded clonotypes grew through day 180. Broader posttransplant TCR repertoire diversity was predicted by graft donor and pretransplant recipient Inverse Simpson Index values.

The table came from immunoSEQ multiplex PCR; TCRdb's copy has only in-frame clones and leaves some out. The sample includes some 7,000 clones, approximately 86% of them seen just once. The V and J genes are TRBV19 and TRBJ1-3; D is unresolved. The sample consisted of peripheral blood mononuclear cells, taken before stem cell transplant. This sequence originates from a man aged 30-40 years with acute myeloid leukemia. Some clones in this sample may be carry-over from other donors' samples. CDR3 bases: TGTGCCAGTAGTGCTGCCAGCAGTACCTCTGGAAACACCATATATTTT. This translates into CASSAASSTSGNTIYF.